One and the same sample provided the 10 T cell receptor beta chains below, sequenced in a study of technical replicates of blood from a handful of donors. TCRdb's copy holds only in-frame clones and misses some; the assay was immunoSEQ multiplex PCR. The table has around 77,000 clones, roughly 92% seen once. The sample was T cells isolated from PBMCs. The receptors derive from a human donor in good health.

This chain uses TRBV5-1 with TRBJ1-1, with D hard to call. With 4 bases removed from V and 5 bases from J, the gap between germline ends came to 15 bases. This CDR3 spans 14 amino acids. In germline, CDR1 is SGHRS, CDR2 YFSETQ. This chain's CDR3 is CASSAGPGRTEAFF. CDR3 DNA: TGCGCCAGCAGCGCCGGACCGGGGAGAACTGAAGCTTTCTTT. Full variable domain (outside the CDR3, taken from reference TRBV5-1 and TRBJ1-1): KAGVTQTPRYLIKTRGQQVTLSCSPISGHRSVSWYQQTPGQGLQFLFEYFSETQRNKGNFPGRFSGRQFSNSRSEMNVSTLELGDSALYLCASSAGPGRTEAFFGQGTRLTVV.

The chain links TRBV19 to TRBJ2-7; D might be TRBD1 (6 bases). The CDR3 runs to 15 residues. With 5 bases removed from V and 9 bases from J, the gap between germline ends came to 23 bases. Germline-derived CDR1 and CDR2 are LNHDA and SQIVND (reference sequence). The chain's CDR3 is CASSEAGTSPRGQYF. CDR3 sequence (DNA): TGTGCCAGTAGTGAGGCCGGGACATCTCCCCGTGGGCAGTACTTC.

The V call is TRBV29-1, the J call TRBJ2-7; tentative D call: TRBD2 (5 bases). This CDR3 spans 12 amino acids. CDR1 and CDR2 (germline): SQVTM, ANQGSEA. V was shortened by 4 bases and J by 3 bases, with 10 bases between the two germline ends. The CDR3 DNA reads as TGCAGCGTTGGAGGGAACAGCTACGAGCAGTACTTC. Its translation: CSVGGNSYEQYF.

In DNA, the CDR3 is TGCAGTGCTCAGGAGGGTGAAAAACTGTTTTTT. This gives the protein CSAQEGEKLFF. The chain joins TRBV20-1 to TRBJ1-4; D is uncertain. The CDR3 runs 11 residues. Germline CDR1 is DFQATT and CDR2 is SNEGSKA (reference sequence). Trimming left V 5 bases short and J 7 bases short, with 8 bases between.

CDR3: CSVEGPGELFF. In DNA, the CDR3 is TGCAGCGTTGAGGGGCCCGGGGAGCTGTTTTTT. The chain uses TRBV29-1 and TRBJ2-2; a possible D gene is TRBD1 (5 bases). Germline CDR1 and CDR2: SQVTM and ANQGSEA. The CDR3 contains 11 residues. V shed 3 bases and J shed 6 bases, with 5 bases lying between them.

This chain links TRBV10-3 with TRBJ1-4; 10 bases line up with TRBD1. Germline V gene data show CDR1 as ENHRY and CDR2 as SYGVKD. The CDR3 is made up of 12 amino acids. Trimming removed 4 bases from V and 11 bases from J; junction bases left unmatched: 1. CDR3 amino acids: CAISGQGAKLFF. CDR3 DNA sequence: TGTGCCATCAGTGGACAGGGGGCTAAACTGTTTTTT.

The chain has TRBV5-8 and TRBJ1-5, with D tentatively TRBD1 (6 bases). Germline V CDR1 and CDR2: SGHTS, YDEGEE. The V end was cut by 3 bases, the J end by 7 bases, with 14 bases between. The CDR3 is 14 residues long. The CDR3 DNA sequence: TGTGCCAGCAGCTCATCAGGGGTTTCCCAGCCCCAGCATTTT. Translation: CASSSSGVSQPQHF.

The rearrangement joins TRBV2 to TRBJ2-1, with unresolved D. Trimming removed 3 bases at V and 8 bases at J, with 17 bases between. Per germline, CDR1 SNHLY and CDR2 FYNNEI. The CDR3 spans 15 residues. The CDR3: CASSEVFSILDEQFF. In DNA, the CDR3 is TGTGCCAGCAGTGAGGTTTTCAGTATTCTAGATGAGCAGTTCTTC.

This chain joins TRBV27 and TRBJ1-1; D not certain. CDR3 length equals 15 residues. Germline CDR1 reads MNHEY; CDR2 reads SMNVEV (reference sequence). With 5 bases removed from V and 3 bases from J, the gap between germline ends came to 16 bases. CDR3 in amino acids: CASSLGILGDTEAFF. Written as DNA, the CDR3 is TGTGCCAGCAGTCTGGGGATTCTCGGGGACACTGAAGCTTTCTTT.

V gene TRBV6-1 combines with J gene TRBJ1-5; a possible D gene is TRBD1 (5 bases). Trimming left V 3 bases short and J 2 bases short, with 5 bases between. Germline CDR1 is MNHNS and CDR2 is SASEGT. This CDR3 contains 13 residues. The CDR3 coding sequence is TGTGCCAGCAGTGACAGGGGCAATCAGCCCCAGCATTTT. Translation gives CASSDRGNQPQHF.